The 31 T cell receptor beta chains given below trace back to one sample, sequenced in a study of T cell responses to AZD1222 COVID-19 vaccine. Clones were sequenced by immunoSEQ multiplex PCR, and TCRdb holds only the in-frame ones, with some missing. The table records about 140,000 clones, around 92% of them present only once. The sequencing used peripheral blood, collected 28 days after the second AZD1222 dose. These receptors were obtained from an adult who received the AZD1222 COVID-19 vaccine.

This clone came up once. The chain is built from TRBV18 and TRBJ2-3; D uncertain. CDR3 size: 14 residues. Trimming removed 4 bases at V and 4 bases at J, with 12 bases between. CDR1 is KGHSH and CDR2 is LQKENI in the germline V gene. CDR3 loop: CASSQSSSADTQYF. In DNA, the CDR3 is TGTGCCAGCTCACAATCGTCATCCGCAGATACGCAGTATTTT. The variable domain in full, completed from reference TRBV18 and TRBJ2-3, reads NAGVMQNPRHLVRRRGQEARLRCSPMKGHSHVYWYRQLPEEGLKFMVYLQKENIIDESGMPKERFSAEFPKEGPSILRIQQVVRGDSAAYFCASSQSSSADTQYFGPGTRLTVL.

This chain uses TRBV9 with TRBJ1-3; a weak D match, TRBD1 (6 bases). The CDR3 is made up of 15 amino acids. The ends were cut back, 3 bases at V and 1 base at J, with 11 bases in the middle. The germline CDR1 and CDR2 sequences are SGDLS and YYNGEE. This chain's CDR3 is CASSARQGSGNTIYF. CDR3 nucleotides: TGTGCCAGCAGCGCAAGGCAGGGGTCTGGAAACACCATATATTTT.

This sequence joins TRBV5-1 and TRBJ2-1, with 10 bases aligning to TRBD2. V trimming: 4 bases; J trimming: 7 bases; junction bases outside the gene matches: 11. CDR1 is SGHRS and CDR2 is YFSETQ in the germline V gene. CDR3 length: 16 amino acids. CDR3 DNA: TGCGCCAGCAGCAGGGCTAGCGGGAGCGGGTATAATGAGCAGTTCTTC. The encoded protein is CASSRASGSGYNEQFF.

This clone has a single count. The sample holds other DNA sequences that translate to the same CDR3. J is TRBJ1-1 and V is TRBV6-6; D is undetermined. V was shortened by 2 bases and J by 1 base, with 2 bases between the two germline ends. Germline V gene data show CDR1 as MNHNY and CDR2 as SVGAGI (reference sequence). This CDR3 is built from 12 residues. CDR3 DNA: TGTGCCAGCAGTTACACGAACACTGAAGCTTTCTTT. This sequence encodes CASSYTNTEAFF.

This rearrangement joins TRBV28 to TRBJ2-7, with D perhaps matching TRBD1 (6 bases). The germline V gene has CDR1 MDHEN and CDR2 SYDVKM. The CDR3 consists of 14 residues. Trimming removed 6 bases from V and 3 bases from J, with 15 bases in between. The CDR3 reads CASSEWDIGYEQYF. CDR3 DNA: TGTGCCAGCAGCGAGTGGGACATCGGCTACGAGCAGTACTTC.

CDR3 bases: TGTGCCAGCAGTTTAGGATTATCCCTCCACTTT. Protein product: CASSLGLSLHF. The chain links TRBV27 to TRBJ1-6; D is undetermined. With 2 bases removed from V and 14 bases from J, the gap between germline ends came to 7 bases. Per the germline V gene, CDR1 is MNHEY and CDR2 is SMNVEV (reference sequence). This CDR3 is built from 11 residues.

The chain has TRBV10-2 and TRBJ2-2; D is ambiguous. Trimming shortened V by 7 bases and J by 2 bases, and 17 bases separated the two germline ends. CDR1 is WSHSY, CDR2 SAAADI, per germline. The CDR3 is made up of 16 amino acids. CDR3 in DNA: TGCGCCAGCACCCCGGAGAACCACCCAAACACCGGGGAGCTGTTTTTT. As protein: CASTPENHPNTGELFF.

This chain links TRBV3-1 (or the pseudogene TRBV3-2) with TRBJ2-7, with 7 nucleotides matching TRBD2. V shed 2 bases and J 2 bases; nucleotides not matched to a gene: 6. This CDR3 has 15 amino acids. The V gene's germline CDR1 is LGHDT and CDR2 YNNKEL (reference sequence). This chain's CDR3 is CASSQNPGLTYEQYF. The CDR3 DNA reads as TGTGCCAGCAGCCAAAATCCGGGACTAACCTACGAGCAGTACTTC.

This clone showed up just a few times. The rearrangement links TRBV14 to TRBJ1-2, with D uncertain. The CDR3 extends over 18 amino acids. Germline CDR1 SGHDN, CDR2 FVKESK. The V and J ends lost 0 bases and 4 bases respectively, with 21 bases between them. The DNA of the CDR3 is TGTGCCAGCAGCCAAGATTCGGCAGGTGTGGACCCTAGCTATGGCTACACCTTC. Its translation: CASSQDSAGVDPSYGYTF.

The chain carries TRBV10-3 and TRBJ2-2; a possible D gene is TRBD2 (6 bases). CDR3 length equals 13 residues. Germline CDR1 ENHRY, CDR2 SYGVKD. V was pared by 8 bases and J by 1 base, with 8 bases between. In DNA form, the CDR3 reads TGTGCCATCGCGGGATTGAACACCGGGGAGCTGTTTTTT. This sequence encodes CAIAGLNTGELFF.

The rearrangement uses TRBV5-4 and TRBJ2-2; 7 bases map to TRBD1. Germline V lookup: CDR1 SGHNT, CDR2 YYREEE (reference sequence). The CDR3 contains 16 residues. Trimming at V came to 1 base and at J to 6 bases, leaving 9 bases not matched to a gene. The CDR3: CASSLRQGRLAGELFF. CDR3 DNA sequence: TGTGCCAGCAGCTTGCGACAGGGAAGGTTGGCCGGGGAGCTGTTTTTT.

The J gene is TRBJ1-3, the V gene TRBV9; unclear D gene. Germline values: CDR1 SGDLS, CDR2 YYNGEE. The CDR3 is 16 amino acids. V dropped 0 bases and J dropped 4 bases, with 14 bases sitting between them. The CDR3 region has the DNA TGTGCCAGCAGCGTAGGGACCCCTCAGGAGGGAAACACCATATATTTT. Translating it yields CASSVGTPQEGNTIYF.

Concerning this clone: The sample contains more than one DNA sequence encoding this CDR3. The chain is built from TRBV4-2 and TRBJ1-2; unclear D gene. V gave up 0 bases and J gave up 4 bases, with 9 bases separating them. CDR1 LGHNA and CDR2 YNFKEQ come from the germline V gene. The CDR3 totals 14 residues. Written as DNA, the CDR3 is TGTGCCAGCAGCCAAGAATGGACTACCTATGGCTACACCTTC. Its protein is CASSQEWTTYGYTF.

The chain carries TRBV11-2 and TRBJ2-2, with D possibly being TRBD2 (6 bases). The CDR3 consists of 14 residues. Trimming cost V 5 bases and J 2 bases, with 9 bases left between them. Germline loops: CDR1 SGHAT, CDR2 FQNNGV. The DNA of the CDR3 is TGTGCCAGCAGCCTGGGACTCAACACCGGGGAGCTGTTTTTT. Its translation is CASSLGLNTGELFF. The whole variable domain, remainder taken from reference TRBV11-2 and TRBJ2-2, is EAGVAQSPRYKIIEKRQSVAFWCNPISGHATLYWYQQILGQGPKLLIQFQNNGVVDDSQLPKDRFSAERLKGVDSTLKIQPAKLEDSAVYLCASSLGLNTGELFFGEGSRLTVL.

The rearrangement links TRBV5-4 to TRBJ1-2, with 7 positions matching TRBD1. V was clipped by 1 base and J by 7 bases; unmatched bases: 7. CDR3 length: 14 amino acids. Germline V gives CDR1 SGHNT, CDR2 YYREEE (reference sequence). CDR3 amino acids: CASSLIEGAGGYTF. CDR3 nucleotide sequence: TGTGCCAGCAGCTTGATAGAGGGGGCAGGTGGCTACACCTTC.

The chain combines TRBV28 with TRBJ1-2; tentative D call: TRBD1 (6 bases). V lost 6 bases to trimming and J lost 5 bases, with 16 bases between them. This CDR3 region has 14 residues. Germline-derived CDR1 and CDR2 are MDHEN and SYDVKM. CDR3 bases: TGTGCCAGCAGGCACGCCGGGGGCGGGTATGGCTACACCTTC. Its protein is CASRHAGGGYGYTF.

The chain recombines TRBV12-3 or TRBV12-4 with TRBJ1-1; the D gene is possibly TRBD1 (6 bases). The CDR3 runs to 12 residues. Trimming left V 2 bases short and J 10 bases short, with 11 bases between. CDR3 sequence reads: CASSLTGGPAFF. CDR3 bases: TGTGCCAGCAGTTTAACGGGGGGCCCAGCTTTCTTT.

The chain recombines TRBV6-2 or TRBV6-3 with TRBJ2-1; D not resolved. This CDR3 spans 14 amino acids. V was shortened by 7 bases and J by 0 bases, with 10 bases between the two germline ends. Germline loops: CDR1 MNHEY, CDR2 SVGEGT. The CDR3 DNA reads TGTGCCAGCATCCCGGGCCCCTCCTACAATGAGCAGTTCTTC. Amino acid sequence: CASIPGPSYNEQFF.

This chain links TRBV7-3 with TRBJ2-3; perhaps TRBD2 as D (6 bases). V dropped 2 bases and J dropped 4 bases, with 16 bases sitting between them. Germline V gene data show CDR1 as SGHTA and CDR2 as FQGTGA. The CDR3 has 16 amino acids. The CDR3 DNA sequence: TGTGCCAGCAGCTTATGGGCTAGCGTCCATCCAGATACGCAGTATTTT. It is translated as CASSLWASVHPDTQYF.

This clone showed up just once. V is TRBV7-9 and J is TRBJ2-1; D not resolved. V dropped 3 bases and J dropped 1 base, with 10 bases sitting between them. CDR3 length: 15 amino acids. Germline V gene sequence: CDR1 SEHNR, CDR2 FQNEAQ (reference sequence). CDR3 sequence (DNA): TGTGCCAGCAGCTTCGGGCGGATTTCCTACAATGAGCAGTTCTTC. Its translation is CASSFGRISYNEQFF.

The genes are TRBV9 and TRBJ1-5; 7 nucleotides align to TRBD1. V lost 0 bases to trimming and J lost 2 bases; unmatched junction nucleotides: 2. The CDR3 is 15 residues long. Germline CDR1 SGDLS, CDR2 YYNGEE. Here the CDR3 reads CASSVGDSRNQPQHF. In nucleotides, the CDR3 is TGTGCCAGCAGCGTAGGGGACAGCCGCAATCAGCCCCAGCATTTT.

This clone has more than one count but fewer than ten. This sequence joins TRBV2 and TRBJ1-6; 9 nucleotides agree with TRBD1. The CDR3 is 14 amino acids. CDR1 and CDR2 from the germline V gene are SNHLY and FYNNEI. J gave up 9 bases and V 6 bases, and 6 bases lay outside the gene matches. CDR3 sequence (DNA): TGTGCCAGCAGAATGGACAGGGGTAGTTCACCCCTCCACTTT. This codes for CASRMDRGSSPLHF. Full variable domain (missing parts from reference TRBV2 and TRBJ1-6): EPEVTQTPSHQVTQMGQEVILRCVPISNHLYFYWYRQILGQKVEFLVSFYNNEISEKSEIFDDQFSVERPDGSNFTLKIRSTKLEDSAMYFCASRMDRGSSPLHFGNGTRLTVT.

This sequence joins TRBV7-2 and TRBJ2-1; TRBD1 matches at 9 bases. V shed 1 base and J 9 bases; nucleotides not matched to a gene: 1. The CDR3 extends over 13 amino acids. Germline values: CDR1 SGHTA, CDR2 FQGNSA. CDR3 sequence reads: CASSLGGQGEQFF. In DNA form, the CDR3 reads TGTGCCAGCAGCTTAGGGGGACAGGGTGAGCAGTTCTTC.

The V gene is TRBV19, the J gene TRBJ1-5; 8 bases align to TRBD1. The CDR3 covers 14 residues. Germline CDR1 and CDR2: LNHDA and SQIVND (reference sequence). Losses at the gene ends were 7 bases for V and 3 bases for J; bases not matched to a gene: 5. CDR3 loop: CASTPDRDNQPQHF. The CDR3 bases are TGTGCCAGTACCCCGGACAGGGACAATCAGCCCCAGCATTTT.

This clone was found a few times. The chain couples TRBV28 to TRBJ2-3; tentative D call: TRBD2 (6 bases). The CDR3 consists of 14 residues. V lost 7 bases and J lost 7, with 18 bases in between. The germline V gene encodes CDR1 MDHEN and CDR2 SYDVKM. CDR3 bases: TGTGCCAGCACCTCGGGGGACCGAAGAAATACGCAGTATTTT. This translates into CASTSGDRRNTQYF.

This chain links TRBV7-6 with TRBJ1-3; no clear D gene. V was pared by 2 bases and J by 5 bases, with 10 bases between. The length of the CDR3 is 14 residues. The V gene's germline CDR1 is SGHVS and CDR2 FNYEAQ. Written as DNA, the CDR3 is TGTGCCAGCAGCTTAACGGCCGAACGAAACACCATATATTTT. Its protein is CASSLTAERNTIYF.

Here the CDR3 DNA reads TGTGCCAGCAGACTAGCGGGCGATGAGCAGTTCTTC. Protein: CASRLAGDEQFF. The chain employs TRBV6-5 and TRBJ2-1, with 9 positions matching TRBD2. This CDR3 is built from 12 residues. Germline loops: CDR1 MNHEY, CDR2 SVGAGI. V was clipped by 6 bases and J by 8 bases; unmatched bases: 2.

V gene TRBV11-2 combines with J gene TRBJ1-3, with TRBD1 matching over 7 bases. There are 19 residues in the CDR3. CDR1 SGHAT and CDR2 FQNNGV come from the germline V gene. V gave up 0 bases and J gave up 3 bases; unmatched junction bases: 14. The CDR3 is CASSLEVWTGVPRGNTIYF. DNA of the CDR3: TGTGCCAGCAGCTTAGAGGTGTGGACAGGAGTCCCCCGTGGAAACACCATATATTTT.

The CDR3 protein is CASSQEVEGPNTEAFF. In DNA form, the CDR3 reads TGTGCCAGCAGCCAAGAGGTGGAGGGGCCTAACACTGAAGCTTTCTTT. The chain employs TRBV4-2 and TRBJ1-1; weak D call: TRBD1 (5 bases). V was trimmed by 0 bases and J by 2 bases, leaving 13 bases between them. Germline V gene data show CDR1 as LGHNA and CDR2 as YNFKEQ. The CDR3 has 16 amino acids.

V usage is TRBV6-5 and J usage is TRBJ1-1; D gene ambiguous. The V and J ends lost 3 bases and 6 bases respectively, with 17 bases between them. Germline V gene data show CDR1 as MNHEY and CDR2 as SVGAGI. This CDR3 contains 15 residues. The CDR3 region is CASSYFTGSGSEAFF. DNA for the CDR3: TGTGCCAGCAGTTATTTCACGGGATCCGGGTCTGAAGCTTTCTTT.

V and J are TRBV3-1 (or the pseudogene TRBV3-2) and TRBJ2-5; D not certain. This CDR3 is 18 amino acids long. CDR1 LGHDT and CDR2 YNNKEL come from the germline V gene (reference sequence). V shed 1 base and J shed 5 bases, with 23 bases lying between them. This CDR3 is CASSQVGLGRSSLETQYF. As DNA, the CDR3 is TGTGCCAGCAGCCAAGTCGGCCTTGGCAGGTCATCGCTGGAGACCCAGTACTTC.